What follows are 18 T cell receptor beta chains derived from one specimen sequenced in a study of T-cell reconstitution after alpha-beta-depleted transplantation in children. Molecular barcoding with unique molecular identifiers was used for the TCRbeta library. From the PCR reads, TCRdb called clonotypes with MiXCR, one entry per CDR3 protein. The table includes about half a million distinct CDR3 sequences, roughly an eighth detected once. The specimen was PBMCs from the stem cell graft donor, collected from the stem cell graft. The receptors were gathered from a human donor who donated a stem cell graft to a child with combined immunodeficiency.

This clonotype has only a few counts. CDR3 bases: TGTGCCAGCAGCCCTCAGAAAGCACCAACCCCAGATACGCAGTATTTT. It codes for CASSPQKAPTPDTQYF. J is TRBJ2-3 and V is TRBV7-9; D is undetermined. Germline assignment: CDR1 SEHNR and CDR2 FQNEAQ (reference sequence). The CDR3 extends over 16 amino acids. Deletions cut 5 bases from V and 4 bases from J, with 19 bases between.

This chain links TRBV13 with TRBJ2-7; possible D gene TRBD2, 6 bases. V was clipped by 1 base and J by 2 bases, with 9 bases between them. The CDR3 is 14 amino acids. Looked up from germline, CDR1 is PRHDT and CDR2 is FYEKMQ (reference sequence). The CDR3 loop reads CASSLDGGTYEQYF. The DNA for the CDR3 is TGTGCCAGCAGCTTAGATGGGGGGACCTACGAGCAGTACTTC.

This clonotype has at least ten counts. This chain links TRBV12-3 or TRBV12-4 with TRBJ1-5; 8 positions agree with TRBD1. V lost 8 bases, J lost 6 bases, and 9 bases stayed unmatched. This CDR3 has 14 residues. DNA of the CDR3: TGTGCCAGCGGACAGGGATCGGGTAGTCAGCCCCAGCATTTT. Translation: CASGQGSGSQPQHF.

The chain recombines TRBV4-2 with TRBJ2-7; perhaps TRBD2 as D (6 bases). This CDR3 comprises 16 residues. Trimming removed 0 bases from V and 0 bases from J, with 12 bases in between. Per germline, CDR1 LGHNA and CDR2 YNFKEQ. CDR3 coding DNA: TGTGCCAGCAGCCAAGAAGGGACTTCGAACTCCTACGAGCAGTACTTC. It encodes CASSQEGTSNSYEQYF.

The rearrangement links TRBV10-3 to TRBJ1-2, with D unresolved. CDR1 ENHRY and CDR2 SYGVKD come from the germline V gene. The V end lost 3 bases, the J end lost 6 bases, and 14 bases lay between the germline ends. The CDR3 contains 14 residues. CDR3 loop: CAISELSFSHGYTF. DNA of the CDR3: TGTGCCATCAGTGAACTCTCCTTTTCTCATGGCTACACCTTC.

The rearrangement uses TRBV6-1 and TRBJ2-7; 9 bases are shared with TRBD1. The ends lost 5 bases at V and 2 bases at J; junction bases unmatched: 4. Germline lookup yields CDR1 MNHNS and CDR2 SASEGT. The CDR3 spans 14 residues. The CDR3 loop reads CASSTGQGPYEQYF. DNA for the CDR3: TGTGCCAGCAGTACGGGACAGGGCCCCTACGAGCAGTACTTC.

This clonotype was observed a few times. The chain is built from TRBV6-5 and TRBJ2-1; the D is unclear. The CDR3 runs to 15 residues. The V gene lost 0 bases and the J gene lost 3 bases, with 9 bases spanning the gap. Germline values: CDR1 MNHEY, CDR2 SVGAGI. DNA of the CDR3: TGTGCCAGCAGTTACTCGCGACTCAACTACAATGAGCAGTTCTTC. Protein product: CASSYSRLNYNEQFF.

The CDR3 region has the DNA TGTGCCAGCAGCTTCTGGGGGTACGAGCAGTACTTC. It specifies CASSFWGYEQYF. V is TRBV7-9 and J is TRBJ2-7; D may correspond to TRBD1 or TRBD2 (5 bases each). The CDR3 runs 12 residues. Trimming took off 3 bases at V and 4 bases at J, with 7 bases between the two ends. The V gene's germline CDR1 is SEHNR and CDR2 FQNEAQ (reference sequence).

The chain employs TRBV12-3 or TRBV12-4 and TRBJ1-1; D call uncertain. The CDR3 runs 13 residues. V was pared by 2 bases and J by 4 bases, with 8 bases between. The CDR3 DNA follows: TGTGCCAGCAGTTTATCCACGGCCACTGAAGCTTTCTTT. Translating it yields CASSLSTATEAFF.

A few counts support this clonotype. This chain uses TRBV20-1 with TRBJ2-5; TRBD2 matches at 10 bases. This CDR3 contains 18 residues. CDR1 is DFQATT, CDR2 SNEGSKA, per germline (reference sequence). V was clipped by 0 bases and J by 2 bases; unmatched bases: 12. This CDR3 is CSARDGPPLAGVQETQYF. CDR3 nucleotide sequence: TGCAGTGCTAGAGATGGGCCCCCTCTAGCGGGGGTACAAGAGACCCAGTACTTC.

The chain has TRBV29-1 and TRBJ1-1; D is ambiguous. The CDR3 has 12 residues. Germline CDR1 SQVTM, CDR2 ANQGSEA. The V gene lost 5 bases and the J gene lost 7 bases, with 14 bases spanning the gap. CDR3 in DNA: TGCAGCGTTCTCTTGACCAAGGATGAAGCTTTCTTT. This sequence encodes CSVLLTKDEAFF.

This clonotype was counted a few times. The chain links TRBV12-3 or TRBV12-4 to TRBJ1-5; 10 bases match TRBD1. The CDR3 runs 16 residues. The V and J ends lost 5 bases and 5 bases, in that order; junction bases with no gene match: 9. The CDR3 reads CASSPERGTGDQPQHF. Here the CDR3 DNA reads TGTGCCAGCAGTCCAGAGCGCGGGACAGGGGATCAGCCCCAGCATTTT.

This clonotype was detected a few times. This chain uses TRBV29-1 with TRBJ2-1; 12 bases are shared with TRBD2. Trimming took 1 base from V and 0 from J; bases not matched to a gene: 7. This CDR3 comprises 18 residues. CDR1 and CDR2 from the germline V gene are SQVTM and ANQGSEA. The CDR3 coding sequence is TGCAGCGTTGAAGGACTAGCGGGAGTTATAAACTCCTACAATGAGCAGTTCTTC. This codes for CSVEGLAGVINSYNEQFF.

There are many counts of this clonotype. This chain uses TRBV6-5 with TRBJ2-7; D assignment may be TRBD1 or TRBD2 (5 bases each). The CDR3 runs to 14 residues. CDR1 MNHEY and CDR2 SVGAGI come from the germline V gene. V shed 6 bases and J shed 6 bases, with 18 bases lying between them. In DNA, the CDR3 is TGTGCCAGCAGCCGAGGGGACGCGGTTATCGAGCAGTACTTC. As protein: CASSRGDAVIEQYF.

This clonotype was recorded many times. This CDR3 reads CASSLSGGRTDTQYF. CDR3 sequence (DNA): TGTGCCAGCTCACTTAGCGGGGGGCGCACAGATACGCAGTATTTT. The chain couples TRBV18 to TRBJ2-3; 10 positions agree with TRBD2. J lost 1 base, V lost 4 bases, and 2 bases had no gene match. CDR3 length: 15 residues. The V gene's germline CDR1 is KGHSH and CDR2 LQKENI.

The chain uses TRBV20-1 and TRBJ1-2; TRBD1 matches 7 bases. The CDR3 extends over 15 amino acids. V gave up 5 bases and J gave up 5 bases; unmatched junction bases: 14. Germline V CDR1 and CDR2: DFQATT, SNEGSKA (reference sequence). The CDR3 protein is CSADTVDRVPYGYTF. DNA for the CDR3: TGCAGTGCTGATACCGTCGACAGGGTACCTTATGGCTACACCTTC.

In its sample, this clonotype was seen a few times. The chain employs TRBV27 and TRBJ1-6; D is possibly TRBD1 (6 bases). Looked up from germline, CDR1 is MNHEY and CDR2 is SMNVEV (reference sequence). V lost 3 bases and J 4 bases, leaving 19 bases between the germline ends. The CDR3 contains 18 residues. CDR3 in amino acids: CASSLTEGGRGYNSPLHF. In DNA form, the CDR3 reads TGTGCCAGCAGTTTGACGGAGGGTGGGAGGGGGTATAATTCACCCCTCCACTTT.

This clonotype was detected a few times. The chain combines TRBV7-2 with TRBJ2-1; a weak D match, TRBD1 (5 bases). The CDR3 totals 17 residues. V lost 5 bases and J lost 1, with 18 bases in between. Germline V gene lookup returns CDR1 SGHTA and CDR2 FQGNSA. CDR3 nucleotide sequence: TGTGCCAGCAGCCCCGACATTAGGCAGGGATCCTACAATGAGCAGTTCTTC. Translated, it gives CASSPDIRQGSYNEQFF. The full variable domain, its missing parts supplied by reference TRBV7-2 and TRBJ2-1, is GAGVSQSPSNKVTEKGKDVELRCDPISGHTALYWYRQSLGQGLEFLIYFQGNSAPDKSGLPSDRFSAERTGGSVSTLTIQRTQQEDSAVYLCASSPDIRQGSYNEQFFGPGTRLTVL.